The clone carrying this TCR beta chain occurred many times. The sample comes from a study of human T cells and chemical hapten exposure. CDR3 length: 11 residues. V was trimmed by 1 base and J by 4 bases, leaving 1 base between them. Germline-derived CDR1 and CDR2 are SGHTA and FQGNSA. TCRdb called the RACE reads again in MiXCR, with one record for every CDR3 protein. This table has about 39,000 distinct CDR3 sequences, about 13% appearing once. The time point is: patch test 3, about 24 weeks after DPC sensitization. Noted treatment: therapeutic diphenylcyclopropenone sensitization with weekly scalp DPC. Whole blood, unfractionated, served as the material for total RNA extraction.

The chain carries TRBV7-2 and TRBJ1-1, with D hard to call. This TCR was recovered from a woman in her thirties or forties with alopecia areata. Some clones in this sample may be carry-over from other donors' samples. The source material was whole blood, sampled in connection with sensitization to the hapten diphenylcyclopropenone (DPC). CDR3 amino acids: CASSLVTEAFF. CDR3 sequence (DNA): TGTGCCAGCAGCTTAGTCACTGAAGCTTTCTTT. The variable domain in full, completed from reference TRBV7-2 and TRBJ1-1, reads GAGVSQSPSNKVTEKGKDVELRCDPISGHTALYWYRQSLGQGLEFLIYFQGNSAPDKSGLPSDRFSAERTGGSVSTLTIQRTQQEDSAVYLCASSLVTEAFFGQGTRLTVV.